A single sample gave rise to the 21 T cell receptor beta chains below, sequenced in a study of neurological immune-mediated disorders. TCRdb re-derived calls from the 5' RACE reads in MiXCR, one entry per CDR3 protein. The table records some 66,000 distinct CDR3 sequences, 4.1% of them present only once. Sequencing used PBMCs. The origin of the receptors is a man aged 50 to 59 with multiple sclerosis.

This clonotype was seen many times. The chain links TRBV20-1 to TRBJ2-5, with 9 nucleotides matching TRBD2. Germline assignment: CDR1 DFQATT and CDR2 SNEGSKA (reference sequence). The CDR3 contains 16 residues. V was clipped by 6 bases and J by 6 bases; unmatched bases: 17. The CDR3 DNA reads TGCAGTGCGAGATCGGACGGCGGGGGGGCCCTGAAGACCCAGTACTTC. Its protein is CSARSDGGGALKTQYF.

This clonotype has just a few counts. One junction end does not reproduce the germline sequence, and a read error may be involved. The CDR3 DNA follows: TGCGCCAGCAGCTTGGGGCAGAATGGAAATCAGCCCCAGAATTTT. Translating gives CASSLGQNGNQPQNF. The chain employs TRBV5-1 and TRBJ1-5; D is unclear. CDR1 and CDR2 (germline): SGHRS, YFSETQ. The CDR3 has 15 amino acids.

This clonotype has a count of ten or more. The chain combines TRBV7-2 with TRBJ2-6; unclear D gene. Germline V gene sequence: CDR1 SGHTA, CDR2 FQGNSA. The CDR3 covers 15 residues. V dropped 6 bases and J dropped 3 bases, with 12 bases sitting between them. CDR3 nucleotide sequence: TGTGCCAGCAGGATACAATCAAGTGGGGCCAACGTCCTGACTTTC. Its protein is CASRIQSSGANVLTF.

V is TRBV12-3 or TRBV12-4 and J is TRBJ1-1; D unresolved. Trimming shortened V by 6 bases and J by 4 bases, and 12 bases separated the two germline ends. CDR3 length equals 13 residues. CDR3 in DNA: TGTGCCAGCAGAGTACACTGGAGCACTGAAGCTTTCTTT. Protein product: CASRVHWSTEAFF.

This clonotype was counted between two and nine times. The chain combines TRBV20-1 with TRBJ1-2, with D uncertain. Germline lookup yields CDR1 DFQATT and CDR2 SNEGSKA (reference sequence). The germline V and J ends were trimmed by 2 bases and 9 bases, with 13 bases remaining between them. This CDR3 is 12 amino acids long. The CDR3 is CSARRPTASYTF. DNA for the CDR3: TGCAGTGCTAGAAGACCTACAGCAAGCTACACCTTC.

This clonotype was seen at least ten times. V is TRBV7-6 and J is TRBJ2-6, with no clear D. Trimming shortened V by 0 bases and J by 0 bases, and 9 bases separated the two germline ends. The CDR3 sequence is 17 residues long. Germline V gives CDR1 SGHVS, CDR2 FNYEAQ. The CDR3 here is CASSLAGRSSGANVLTF. The CDR3 coding sequence is TGTGCCAGCAGCTTAGCGGGCAGGAGCTCTGGGGCCAACGTCCTGACTTTC.

This clonotype was seen many times. V and J are TRBV25-1 and TRBJ1-4, with D unresolved. V was clipped by 4 bases and J by 14 bases, with 11 bases between them. The CDR3 covers 11 residues. Germline V gives CDR1 MGHDK, CDR2 SYGVNS. The CDR3 nucleotides read TGTGCCAGCAGTGCCGGACCGGTGCTGTTTTTT. Translated: CASSAGPVLFF.

This clonotype was detected ten times or more. V is TRBV6-6 and J is TRBJ1-5; no clear D. Germline V gives CDR1 MNHNY, CDR2 SVGAGI (reference sequence). The CDR3 runs 14 residues. V lost 2 bases and J 2 bases, leaving 7 bases between the germline ends. CDR3 region: CASSYLQGNQPQHF. The CDR3 DNA reads TGTGCCAGCAGTTACCTTCAGGGCAATCAGCCCCAGCATTTT.

The table lists this clonotype with many counts. A junction boundary mismatches the germline segment, possibly from a read error. For the CDR3, the DNA is TGTGCCAGCAGGACCGGGCGCAATCAGCCCCAGAATTTT. The encoded protein is CASRTGRNQPQNF. The chain couples TRBV12-3 or TRBV12-4 to TRBJ1-5; D remains unclear. The length of the CDR3 is 13 residues.

The chain uses TRBV7-8 and TRBJ1-1, with D hard to call. The germline V gene encodes CDR1 SGHVS and CDR2 FQNEAQ. CDR3 length: 15 amino acids. The V end was cut by 1 base, the J end by 0 bases, with 9 bases between. As DNA, the CDR3 is TGTGCCAGCAGCTTAGAGAGCATTATGAACACTGAAGCTTTCTTT. Translated: CASSLESIMNTEAFF.

This clonotype was observed many times. The V gene is TRBV28, the J gene TRBJ2-5; D ambiguous. The V end lost 1 base, the J end lost 3 bases, and 6 bases lay between the germline ends. The length of the CDR3 is 13 residues. CDR1 is MDHEN and CDR2 is SYDVKM in the germline V gene. The CDR3 nucleotides read TGTGCCAGCAGTTTATCAGGCAAAGAGACCCAGTACTTC. This gives the protein CASSLSGKETQYF. The complete variable domain, with remaining parts taken from reference TRBV28 and TRBJ2-5, reads DVKVTQSSRYLVKRTGEKVFLECVQDMDHENMFWYRQDPGLGLRLIYFSYDVKMKEKGDIPEGYSVSREKKERFSLILESASTNQTSMYLCASSLSGKETQYFGPGTRLLVL.

This clonotype was seen at least ten times. The gene calls are TRBV6-6 and TRBJ1-1; TRBD1 might be the D (6 bases). The CDR3 length is 14 residues. Germline V gives CDR1 MNHNY, CDR2 SVGAGI (reference sequence). V lost 2 bases to trimming and J lost 1 base, with 8 bases between them. DNA of the CDR3: TGTGCCAGCAGTTACGGGGGCAGGAACACTGAAGCTTTCTTT. Protein sequence: CASSYGGRNTEAFF.

This chain joins TRBV10-3 and TRBJ1-5; 7 nucleotides line up with TRBD1. With 0 bases clipped from V and 2 bases from J, the junction kept 1 base outside the gene matches. Germline lookup yields CDR1 ENHRY and CDR2 SYGVKD. The CDR3 consists of 15 residues. This CDR3 is CAISESGQGNQPQHF. CDR3 nucleotide sequence: TGTGCCATCAGTGAGTCCGGACAGGGCAATCAGCCCCAGCATTTT.

At least ten counts were recorded for this clonotype. This rearrangement joins TRBV6-5 to TRBJ2-5; possibly TRBD2 for D (7 bases). V was shortened by 4 bases and J by 3 bases, with 18 bases between the two germline ends. The germline V gene has CDR1 MNHEY and CDR2 SVGAGI. The CDR3 is 16 residues long. The chain's CDR3 is CASSFNGGPEKETQYF. CDR3 DNA: TGTGCCAGCAGTTTTAACGGGGGGCCCGAGAAAGAGACCCAGTACTTC.

This clonotype was recorded many times. The chain has TRBV6-2 or TRBV6-3 and TRBJ1-5; D is undetermined. With 6 bases removed from V and 0 bases from J, the gap between germline ends came to 15 bases. This CDR3 region has 16 residues. CDR1 is MNHEY, CDR2 SVGEGT, per germline. This CDR3 reads CASSTLRPTSNQPQHF. Written as DNA, the CDR3 is TGTGCCAGCAGCACCCTAAGACCGACTAGCAATCAGCCCCAGCATTTT.

This clonotype was observed at least ten times. CDR3 sequence: CASSQVPQLYGYTF. The CDR3 DNA sequence: TGCGCCAGCAGCCAAGTCCCTCAACTCTATGGCTACACCTTC. This chain links TRBV4-3 with TRBJ1-2, with no clear D. V dropped 1 base and J dropped 4 bases, with 10 bases sitting between them. Germline CDR1 is LGHNA and CDR2 is YSLEER. This CDR3 is 14 amino acids long.

Regarding this clonotype: A much larger clone is a single base away; this may be a read error. The rearrangement joins TRBV5-1 to TRBJ2-3; no clear D gene. Trimming removed 8 bases at V and 5 bases at J, with 15 bases between. The CDR3 is made up of 13 amino acids. CDR1 and CDR2 from the germline V gene are SGHRS and YFSETQ. CDR3 sequence: CASDGGSGDTQYF. The CDR3, as DNA: TGCGCCAGTGATGGCGGTTCAGGAGATACGCAGTATTTT.

The sample holds a few counts of this clonotype. J is TRBJ2-3 and V is TRBV20-1; D gene unclear. The V gene's germline CDR1 is DFQATT and CDR2 SNEGSKA (reference sequence). Trimming pared 6 bases from V and 3 bases from J, leaving 4 bases between. This CDR3 is built from 10 residues. As DNA, the CDR3 is TGCAGTGCCACAACAGATACGCAGTATTTT. It translates to CSATTDTQYF.

This clonotype was counted many times. J is TRBJ1-1 and V is TRBV9; D remains unclear. There are 14 residues in the CDR3. Germline V gene lookup returns CDR1 SGDLS and CDR2 YYNGEE. Trimming stripped 0 bases from V and 3 bases from J, with 9 bases between. The CDR3 region has the DNA TGTGCCAGCAGCGTAGTTGGGGATGACACTGAAGCTTTCTTT. This codes for CASSVVGDDTEAFF.

This clonotype was observed many times. The rearrangement joins TRBV7-9 to TRBJ2-7; a weak D match, TRBD1 (5 bases). Germline V lookup: CDR1 SEHNR, CDR2 FQNEAQ (reference sequence). V was clipped by 5 bases and J by 0 bases, with 17 bases between them. This CDR3 has 16 amino acids. CDR3 residues: CASSLGAPPTSYEQYV. CDR3 nucleotide sequence: TGTGCCAGCAGCCTAGGGGCTCCTCCAACCTCCTACGAGCAGTACGTC.

This clonotype was recorded many times. CDR3 in DNA: TGCAGTGCTAGAGATTCAGGGTACTCCTATAATTCACCCCTCCACTTT. Its protein product is CSARDSGYSYNSPLHF. The rearrangement uses TRBV20-1 and TRBJ1-6; possible D gene TRBD1, 5 bases. This CDR3 has 16 amino acids. V lost 0 bases, J lost 0 bases, and 9 bases lay in between. Germline-derived CDR1 and CDR2 are DFQATT and SNEGSKA (reference sequence).